The sequence of this T cell receptor beta chain was determined in a study of CD8+ T cells in alopecia areata. The overall study: Twice daily, treated patients received 5 to 10 mg of oral tofacitinib.

Study-level points and caveats: Tofacitinib yielded significantly lower scalp clonality and fewer expanded CD8+ clones among the top 100. Patients shared TCRs less clearly than mice did, possibly for HLA-related reasons.

Extracted from the samples, RNA was reverse transcribed into cDNA to serve as the sequencing template. Measured with immunoSEQ multiplex PCR; TCRdb has only the in-frame clones, and not every one. The sample includes some 100,000 clones, roughly 50% seen only once; the top ten take around 30%. Treatment in this sample: oral pan-JAK inhibitor, 5-10 mg twice daily. This clone was seen only a few times. Its antigen is currently unknown. The V and J ends lost 4 bases and 9 bases respectively, with 13 bases between them. CDR3 length: 12 amino acids. Per germline, CDR1 SQVTM and CDR2 ANQGSEA. This TCR derives from a human donor with alopecia areata. The chain joins TRBV29-1 to TRBJ2-1; no clear D gene. The sample in question was CD8+ T cells sorted from blood, obtained at week 4, from a patient treated with tofacitinib. Here the CDR3 reads CSVVRDDAEQFF. The CDR3 region has the DNA TGCAGCGTTGTTAGAGACGACGCTGAGCAGTTCTTC.